These 3 T cell receptor beta chains were all obtained from the same sample, sequenced in a study of blood T cell repertoires in COVID-19. Profiling relied on immunoSEQ multiplex PCR, and the TCRdb table lists in-frame clones only, not all of them. The sample gives roughly 500,000 clones, nearly 90% of which show up once; 0.8% to 0.9% is in the top ten. Sequenced: peripheral blood. Every receptor here comes from a man between 18 and 29 years old with COVID-19, enrolled during active disease.

There are a few counts of this clone. The rearrangement joins TRBV7-2 to TRBJ2-1; TRBD2 aligns across 11 bases. Per the germline V gene, CDR1 is SGHTA and CDR2 is FQGNSA. The CDR3 contains 14 residues. J lost 10 bases, V lost 2 bases, and 4 bases had no gene match. The chain's CDR3 is CASSLLAGGTEQFF. The CDR3 DNA reads as TGTGCCAGCAGCTTACTAGCGGGGGGCACAGAGCAGTTCTTC.

The V call is TRBV3-1 (or the pseudogene TRBV3-2), the J call TRBJ1-1; 7 bases agree with TRBD1. The CDR3 contains 15 residues. The junction had 6 bases not matched to a gene; V was cut back by 5 bases and J by 0 bases. Germline V gives CDR1 LGHDT, CDR2 YNNKEL (reference sequence). The CDR3 nucleotides are TGTGCCAGCAGCGCTCGGGGACAGATGAACACTGAAGCTTTCTTT. It encodes CASSARGQMNTEAFF.

The genes are TRBV19 and TRBJ1-2; perhaps TRBD1 as D (6 bases). Trimming removed 1 base at V and 4 bases at J, with 13 bases between. The germline V gene encodes CDR1 LNHDA and CDR2 SQIVND (reference sequence). The CDR3 runs to 15 residues. CDR3: CASSIGSRTAYGYTF. CDR3 in DNA: TGTGCCAGTAGTATAGGGTCTAGGACAGCCTATGGCTACACCTTC.